This T cell receptor (beta chain) is from a study of radiotherapy plus CTLA-4 blockade in lung cancer. Study-level information: Disease control was seen in 30% to 35% of patients, objective responses in roughly 17%.

The CDR3 sequence is 14 residues long. CDR1 is MNHEY and CDR2 is SMNVEV in the germline V gene (reference sequence). Trimming stripped 5 bases from V and 3 bases from J, with 11 bases between. The table came from immunoSEQ multiplex PCR; TCRdb's copy has only in-frame clones and leaves some out. This sample has more than 90,000 clones, with roughly 80% found just once. Sequences were derived from peripheral blood, sampled from a patient treated with radiotherapy plus ipilimumab. The chain joins TRBV27 to TRBJ2-1; the D gene is possibly TRBD2 (6 bases). The clonotype was recovered from a human donor with non-small cell lung cancer that progressed on radiotherapy plus ipilimumab. The CDR3 region is CASSPSGLYNEQFF. The CDR3 DNA reads TGTGCCAGCAGTCCCTCGGGACTCTACAATGAGCAGTTCTTC.